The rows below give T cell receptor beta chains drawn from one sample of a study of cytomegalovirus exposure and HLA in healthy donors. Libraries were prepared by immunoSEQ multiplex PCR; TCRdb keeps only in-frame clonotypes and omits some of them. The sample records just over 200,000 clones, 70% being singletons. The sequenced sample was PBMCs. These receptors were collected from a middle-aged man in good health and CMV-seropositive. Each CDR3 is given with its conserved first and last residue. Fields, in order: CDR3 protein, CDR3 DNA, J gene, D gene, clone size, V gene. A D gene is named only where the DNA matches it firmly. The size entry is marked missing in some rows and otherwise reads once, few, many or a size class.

CDR3aa: CASSLLWGEDTDTQYF; CDR3nt: TGTGCCAGCAGCCTACTGTGGGGCGAAGACACAGATACGCAGTATTTT; j_gene: TRBJ2-3; d_gene: NA; abundance: NA; v_gene: TRBV7-6
CDR3aa: CASHALGGETQYF; CDR3nt: TGTGCCAGCCACGCTCTGGGAGGAGAGACCCAGTACTTC; j_gene: TRBJ2-5; d_gene: NA; abundance: NA; v_gene: TRBV11-2
CDR3aa: CATRNRGKETQYF; CDR3nt: TGTGCCACCAGGAACAGGGGGAAAGAGACCCAGTACTTC; j_gene: TRBJ2-5; d_gene: TRBD1; abundance: once; v_gene: TRBV15
CDR3aa: CATTGGANQWEYF; CDR3nt: TGTGCCACCACAGGGGGCGCAAATCAGTGGGAGTACTTC; j_gene: TRBJ2-7; d_gene: TRBD1; abundance: NA; v_gene: TRBV28
CDR3aa: CATRRRDPERTSGGYEQYF; CDR3nt: TGTGCCACCCGAAGGCGGGACCCCGAGCGGACTAGCGGGGGATACGAGCAGTACTTC; j_gene: TRBJ2-7; d_gene: TRBD2; abundance: NA; v_gene: TRBV6-4
CDR3aa: CASSQLAGGIDTQYF; CDR3nt: TGTGCCAGCAGTCAACTAGCGGGGGGGATAGATACGCAGTATTTT; j_gene: TRBJ2-3; d_gene: TRBD2; abundance: few; v_gene: TRBV6-4
CDR3aa: CAGSRGGGTDTQYF; CDR3nt: TGTGCCGGCTCAAGGGGGGGAGGAACAGATACGCAGTATTTT; j_gene: TRBJ2-3; d_gene: NA; abundance: once; v_gene: TRBV9
CDR3aa: CASSKTGGLAFF; CDR3nt: TGTGCCAGCAGCAAAACAGGGGGCTTGGCTTTCTTT; j_gene: TRBJ1-1; d_gene: TRBD1; abundance: NA; v_gene: TRBV5-4
CDR3aa: CASSEASPTGELFF; CDR3nt: TGTGCCAGCAGTGAAGCTAGTCCTACCGGGGAGCTGTTTTTT; j_gene: TRBJ2-2; d_gene: NA; abundance: NA; v_gene: TRBV2
CDR3aa: CASSSASGGDEQYF; CDR3nt: TGCGCCAGCAGCTCAGCTAGCGGGGGGGACGAGCAGTACTTC; j_gene: TRBJ2-7; d_gene: TRBD2; abundance: NA; v_gene: TRBV5-1
CDR3aa: CASSPRGSGGGEQYF; CDR3nt: TGTGCCAGCTCACCACGCGGTAGCGGGGGTGGCGAGCAGTACTTC; j_gene: TRBJ2-7; d_gene: TRBD2; abundance: NA; v_gene: TRBV18
CDR3aa: CSVEDHLAGGPSYEQYF; CDR3nt: TGCAGCGTCGAAGATCACCTAGCGGGGGGGCCCTCCTACGAGCAGTACTTC; j_gene: TRBJ2-7; d_gene: TRBD2; abundance: NA; v_gene: TRBV29-1
CDR3aa: CASSLGASGVYEQYF; CDR3nt: TGTGCCAGCAGTTTAGGGGCTAGCGGGGTCTACGAGCAGTACTTC; j_gene: TRBJ2-7; d_gene: TRBD2; abundance: few; v_gene: TRBV28
CDR3aa: CASSWRGAQPQHF; CDR3nt: TGTGCCAGTAGCTGGCGGGGGGCCCAGCCCCAGCATTTT; j_gene: TRBJ1-5; d_gene: NA; abundance: NA; v_gene: TRBV19
CDR3aa: CASSYRAQPQHF; CDR3nt: TGTGCCAGCAGTTACAGAGCTCAGCCCCAGCATTTT; j_gene: TRBJ1-5; d_gene: NA; abundance: once; v_gene: TRBV5-6
CDR3aa: CASRRGTYGYTF; CDR3nt: TGTGCCAGCCGGCGGGGGACCTATGGCTACACCTTC; j_gene: TRBJ1-2; d_gene: NA; abundance: NA; v_gene: TRBV2
CDR3aa: CSVASNRVEAFF; CDR3nt: TGCAGCGTTGCCTCCAACAGGGTTGAAGCTTTCTTT; j_gene: TRBJ1-1; d_gene: NA; abundance: NA; v_gene: TRBV29-1
CDR3aa: CASSYSSGGKLFF; CDR3nt: TGTGCCAGCAGTTACTCTAGCGGGGGAAAACTGTTTTTT; j_gene: TRBJ1-4; d_gene: NA; abundance: NA; v_gene: TRBV6-6
CDR3aa: CASSLGQVADTQYF; CDR3nt: TGTGCCAGCAGCTTAGGACAGGTTGCAGATACGCAGTATTTT; j_gene: TRBJ2-3; d_gene: NA; abundance: few; v_gene: TRBV13
CDR3aa: CASSLDRGRPGNQPQHF; CDR3nt: TGTGCCAGCAGTTTAGACAGGGGGCGCCCGGGTAATCAGCCCCAGCATTTT; j_gene: TRBJ1-5; d_gene: TRBD1; abundance: NA; v_gene: TRBV28
CDR3aa: CASSLAVRVDSPLHF; CDR3nt: TGTGCCAGCAGCTTGGCGGTCAGGGTCGATTCACCCCTCCACTTT; j_gene: TRBJ1-6; d_gene: NA; abundance: NA; v_gene: TRBV5-6
CDR3aa: CASQRVNTGELFF; CDR3nt: TGTGCCAGCCAACGGGTTAACACCGGGGAGCTGTTTTTT; j_gene: TRBJ2-2; d_gene: NA; abundance: NA; v_gene: TRBV2
CDR3aa: CASSASLAGKGGPEYEQYF; CDR3nt: TGTGCCAGCAGCGCATCACTAGCGGGGAAAGGGGGCCCGGAGTACGAGCAGTACTTC; j_gene: TRBJ2-7; d_gene: TRBD2; abundance: NA; v_gene: TRBV7-8
CDR3aa: CASSEQGANTGELFF; CDR3nt: TGTGCCAGCAGCGAACAGGGGGCTAACACCGGGGAGCTGTTTTTT; j_gene: TRBJ2-2; d_gene: TRBD1; abundance: NA; v_gene: TRBV7-2
CDR3aa: CASSLVTEREGFVYNEQFF; CDR3nt: TGTGCCAGCAGCTTAGTCACCGAAAGAGAGGGTTTCGTCTACAATGAGCAGTTCTTC; j_gene: TRBJ2-1; d_gene: NA; abundance: once; v_gene: TRBV7-9
CDR3aa: CASRMRDNEQFF; CDR3nt: TGTGCCAGCAGGATGAGGGACAATGAGCAGTTCTTC; j_gene: TRBJ2-1; d_gene: NA; abundance: NA; v_gene: TRBV6-1
CDR3aa: CASTLAEANVLTF; CDR3nt: TGTGCCAGTACCCTAGCAGAGGCCAACGTCCTGACTTTC; j_gene: TRBJ2-6; d_gene: NA; abundance: NA; v_gene: TRBV19
CDR3aa: CASSISGGGNEQFF; CDR3nt: TGTGCCAGCAGCATTAGCGGGGGGGGCAATGAGCAGTTCTTC; j_gene: TRBJ2-1; d_gene: TRBD2; abundance: NA; v_gene: TRBV7-9
CDR3aa: CASSWAAGKDTQYF; CDR3nt: TGCGCCAGCAGCTGGGCGGCAGGGAAAGATACGCAGTATTTT; j_gene: TRBJ2-3; d_gene: NA; abundance: few; v_gene: TRBV5-1
CDR3aa: CASSLAVAQETQYF; CDR3nt: TGTGCCAGCAGCTTAGCTGTAGCCCAAGAGACCCAGTACTTC; j_gene: TRBJ2-5; d_gene: NA; abundance: NA; v_gene: TRBV7-9
CDR3aa: CASSSQRGALETQYF; CDR3nt: TGTGCCAGCAGCTCCCAGCGGGGGGCCCTGGAGACCCAGTACTTC; j_gene: TRBJ2-5; d_gene: TRBD2; abundance: NA; v_gene: TRBV7-9
CDR3aa: CASSVEANYGYTF; CDR3nt: TGTGCCAGCAGCGTTGAGGCTAACTATGGCTACACCTTC; j_gene: TRBJ1-2; d_gene: NA; abundance: NA; v_gene: TRBV9
CDR3aa: CASSLAGTGGNF; CDR3nt: TGTGCCAGCAGCTTGGCTGGTACAGGGGGAAACTTC; j_gene: TRBJ2-5; d_gene: TRBD1; abundance: NA; v_gene: TRBV5-5
CDR3aa: CAGKGGKLWSTNEKLFF; CDR3nt: TGCGCCGGTAAGGGGGGGAAATTGTGGTCAACTAATGAAAAACTGTTTTTT; j_gene: TRBJ1-4; d_gene: NA; abundance: NA; v_gene: TRBV5-1
CDR3aa: CASSWQDSYEQYF; CDR3nt: TGTGCCAGCTCATGGCAGGATTCCTACGAGCAGTACTTC; j_gene: TRBJ2-7; d_gene: NA; abundance: NA; v_gene: TRBV18
CDR3aa: CASRAGGGKDYNSPLHF; CDR3nt: TGTGCCAGCAGGGCCGGCGGGGGGAAGGACTATAATTCACCCCTCCACTTT; j_gene: TRBJ1-6; d_gene: NA; abundance: once; v_gene: TRBV27
CDR3aa: CASKRAFMNTEAFF; CDR3nt: TGTGCCAGCAAGCGGGCGTTCATGAACACTGAAGCTTTCTTT; j_gene: TRBJ1-1; d_gene: NA; abundance: NA; v_gene: TRBV2
CDR3aa: CASSTRQGVNEKLFF; CDR3nt: TGCGCCAGCAGCACCCGACAGGGAGTGAATGAAAAACTGTTTTTT; j_gene: TRBJ1-4; d_gene: TRBD1; abundance: NA; v_gene: TRBV5-1
CDR3aa: CASSGGQAHEQYF; CDR3nt: TGTGCCAGCAGCGGGGGACAGGCCCACGAGCAGTACTTC; j_gene: TRBJ2-7; d_gene: TRBD1; abundance: NA; v_gene: TRBV9